Listed below are T cell receptor beta chains from one sample, sequenced in a study of cytomegalovirus exposure and HLA in healthy donors. Clones were read by immunoSEQ multiplex PCR, and TCRdb kept only the in-frame ones, dropping some. In the table there are under 250,000 clones, 60% to 80% of which are singletons. The sample was PBMCs. Receptors originate from a male donor in good health and CMV-seronegative. Both conserved end residues are part of each CDR3. Each record gives: V gene, clone size, D gene, J gene, CDR3 protein, CDR3 DNA. The D gene is left open where the match is weak. Expanded clones are given a class, and other clones once, few, many or no size at all.

>TRBV5-5|-|TRBD2|TRBJ2-5
CASSYPGGETQYF
TGTGCCAGCAGTTATCCGGGGGGAGAGACCCAGTACTTC
>TRBV7-8|-|-|TRBJ2-3
CASSPGLAGSSTDTQYF
TGTGCCAGCAGCCCGGGGCTCGCGGGGTCGAGCACAGATACGCAGTATTTT
>TRBV7-9|once|TRBD1|TRBJ2-7
CASSHGTGYSYEQYF
TGTGCCAGCAGCCACGGGACAGGTTACTCCTACGAGCAGTACTTC
>TRBV27|-|TRBD1|TRBJ2-7
CAIHRPGQGRYEQYF
TGTGCCATCCATCGACCGGGACAGGGGCGCTACGAGCAGTACTTC
>TRBV27|-|TRBD1|TRBJ1-3
CASSPYPGQGSSSGNTIYF
TGTGCCAGCAGTCCTTACCCGGGACAGGGGTCATCCTCTGGAAACACCATATATTTT
>TRBV5-1|few|-|TRBJ2-5
CASSLGGTARQETQYF
TGCGCCAGCAGCCTGGGGGGGACAGCTCGTCAAGAGACCCAGTACTTC
>TRBV2|-|-|TRBJ2-2
CASSEAPGQLTGELFF
TGTGCCAGCAGTGAAGCCCCAGGGCAGCTCACCGGGGAGCTGTTTTTT
>TRBV7-6|once|TRBD1|TRBJ2-1
CASSPPQGRGHYNEQFF
TGTGCCAGCAGCCCCCCCCAGGGCAGGGGGCACTACAATGAGCAGTTCTTC
>TRBV27|-|TRBD1|TRBJ2-5
CASSARTGGDGTQYF
TGTGCCAGCAGTGCGAGGACAGGGGGCGATGGGACCCAGTACTTC
>TRBV7-3|-|-|TRBJ2-5
CASSFAGSETQYF
TGTGCCAGCAGCTTCGCGGGGTCCGAGACCCAGTACTTC
>TRBV28|-|TRBD1|TRBJ1-5
CASISTGERYQPQHF
TGTGCCAGCATTTCGACAGGGGAAAGGTATCAGCCCCAGCATTTT
>TRBV25-1|-|-|TRBJ2-1
CASSGDAGPKQFF
TGTGCCAGCAGTGGGGATGCGGGGCCCAAGCAGTTCTTC
>TRBV11-2|-|-|TRBJ2-3
CASSLTPATDTQYF
TGTGCCAGCAGCTTAACTCCCGCCACAGATACGCAGTATTTT
>TRBV27|few|TRBD1|TRBJ2-4
CASSLYGTGRTLSAKNIQYF
TGTGCCAGCAGTTTATATGGGACAGGGAGGACCCTCTCCGCCAAAAACATTCAGTACTTC
>TRBV5-1|-|TRBD1|TRBJ2-3
CASSKDRARDTQYF
TGCGCCAGCAGCAAGGACAGGGCTCGCGATACGCAGTATTTT
>TRBV15|-|-|TRBJ1-1
CATREEGTEAFF
TGTGCCACCAGAGAAGAGGGCACTGAAGCTTTCTTT
>TRBV6-6|few|TRBD1|TRBJ2-7
CASSLGQGYEQYF
TGTGCCAGCAGCCTCGGACAGGGCTACGAGCAGTACTTC
>TRBV7-9|-|TRBD1|TRBJ1-1
CSSSLGTGPEAFF
TGTTCCAGCAGCTTAGGGACAGGGCCTGAAGCTTTCTTT
>TRBV13|-|-|TRBJ2-6
CASSLRGSGANVLTF
TGTGCCAGCAGCTTAAGGGGCTCTGGGGCCAACGTCCTGACTTTC
>TRBV9|-|-|TRBJ2-5
CASSVGQVQRETQYF
TGTGCCAGCAGCGTAGGACAGGTCCAAAGGGAGACCCAGTACTTC
>TRBV10-3|-|TRBD1|TRBJ1-2
CAISGQGGGYTF
TGTGCCATCAGCGGACAGGGCGGGGGCTACACCTTC
>TRBV7-2|once|TRBD2|TRBJ2-7
CASSLFGQRGELEQYF
TGTGCCAGCAGCTTATTCGGGCAGCGGGGGGAGCTGGAGCAGTACTTC
>TRBV19|-|TRBD1|TRBJ1-2
CASCYGQAHYGYTF
TGTGCCAGTTGTTACGGACAGGCGCACTATGGCTACACCTTC
>TRBV30|-|-|TRBJ2-5
CAYTPSGKQETQYF
TGTGCCTACACCCCGTCGGGGAAACAAGAGACCCAGTACTTC
>TRBV4-3|-|-|TRBJ1-5
CASSQRQVNQPQHF
TGCGCCAGCAGCCAACGACAGGTCAATCAGCCCCAGCATTTT
>TRBV6-6|-|-|TRBJ1-5
CASSYSMGSHPQPQHF
TGTGCCAGCAGTTACTCGATGGGGAGCCACCCCCAGCCCCAGCATTTT
>TRBV19|-|TRBD1|TRBJ2-1
CASSMAPGQVDNEQFF
TGTGCCAGTAGTATGGCCCCAGGACAGGTGGACAATGAGCAGTTCTTC
>TRBV28|-|TRBD1|TRBJ2-7
CASSSRDRGLGSYEQYF
TGTGCCAGCAGTTCCCGGGACAGGGGGCTAGGCTCCTACGAGCAGTACTTC
>TRBV4-3|-|TRBD2|TRBJ2-3
CASSQVVGLAGDGSTDTQYF
TGCGCCAGCAGCCAAGTCGTGGGACTAGCGGGAGATGGGAGCACAGATACGCAGTATTTT
>TRBV7-6|-|TRBD1|TRBJ2-7
CASSRDRTYEQYF
TGTGCCAGCAGCCGGGACAGGACCTACGAGCAGTACTTC
>TRBV11-3|-|TRBD1|TRBJ1-1
CASRRDRDYTEAFF
TGTGCCAGCAGGCGGGACAGGGACTACACTGAAGCTTTCTTT
>TRBV5-1|-|TRBD2|TRBJ2-2
CASSPTSGGRTGELFF
TGCGCCAGCAGCCCAACTAGCGGGGGGCGCACCGGGGAGCTGTTTTTT
>TRBV7-7|few|TRBD2|TRBJ2-1
CASSPSGRRYEQFF
TGTGCTAGCAGCCCTAGCGGGAGAAGGTATGAGCAGTTCTTC
>TRBV7-9|-|-|TRBJ2-6
CASSPGTRGFLSGANVLTF
TGTGCCAGCAGCCCCGGGACAAGGGGGTTCCTCTCTGGGGCCAACGTCCTGACTTTC
>TRBV6-6|-|TRBD1|TRBJ2-7
CASSAQGEVSGEQYF
TGTGCCAGCAGTGCACAGGGGGAAGTTTCGGGCGAGCAGTACTTC
>TRBV7-2|-|-|TRBJ2-7
CASSLQGSSSYEQYF
TGTGCCAGCAGCTTACAGGGTTCCAGCTCCTACGAGCAGTACTTC
>TRBV29-1|-|TRBD1|TRBJ2-5
CSSTQGVETQYF
TGCAGCTCAACACAGGGGGTTGAGACCCAGTACTTC
>TRBV20-1|-|-|TRBJ2-5
CSATLETQYF
TGCAGTGCTACCTTGGAGACCCAGTACTTC
>TRBV28|-|-|TRBJ1-6
CASSLWGEGARSPLHF
TGTGCCAGCAGTTTATGGGGTGAGGGAGCTCGTTCACCCCTCCACTTT
>TRBV5-6|-|-|TRBJ1-6
CASSSAGALSYNSLLHF
TGTGCCAGCAGCTCCGCGGGGGCGCTCTCCTATAATTCACTCCTCCACTTT
>TRBV2|-|TRBD2|TRBJ2-7
CASQAGGPFYEQYF
TGTGCCAGCCAAGCGGGAGGGCCGTTCTACGAGCAGTACTTC
>TRBV4-1|-|TRBD1|TRBJ2-7
CASSHTPGTGGTDLDF
TGCGCCAGCAGCCACACCCCCGGGACAGGGGGCACCGACTTGGACTTC
>TRBV28|-|TRBD2|TRBJ2-1
CASSLSSGDSSYNEQFF
TGTGCCAGCAGTTTATCGAGCGGGGATAGCTCCTACAATGAGCAGTTCTTC
>TRBV29-1|-|TRBD1|TRBJ1-5
CSVRTGIEQPQHF
TGCAGCGTTCGGACAGGGATTGAGCAGCCCCAGCATTTT
>TRBV5-1|-|TRBD1|TRBJ1-6
CASSFGQGQDSPLHF
TGCGCCAGCAGCTTCGGACAGGGGCAGGATTCACCCCTCCACTTT
>TRBV10-3|-|TRBD2|TRBJ2-3
CAISGLAGASTDTQYF
TGTGCCATCAGTGGACTAGCGGGGGCTAGCACAGATACGCAGTATTTT
>TRBV27|-|-|TRBJ2-3
CASGGDTQYF
TGTGCCAGCGGAGGAGATACGCAGTATTTT
>TRBV30|-|-|TRBJ1-4
CAWSGRGPNEKLFF
TGTGCCTGGAGTGGCAGGGGCCCTAATGAAAAACTGTTTTTT
>TRBV6-5|few|TRBD1|TRBJ1-2
CASSYLRTGGGYGYTF
TGTGCCAGCAGTTACTTGAGGACAGGGGGGGGCTATGGCTACACCTTC
>TRBV27|-|TRBD2|TRBJ2-5
CASSPLAGGPQETQYF
TGTGCCAGCAGTCCGCTAGCGGGAGGGCCTCAAGAGACCCAGTACTTC